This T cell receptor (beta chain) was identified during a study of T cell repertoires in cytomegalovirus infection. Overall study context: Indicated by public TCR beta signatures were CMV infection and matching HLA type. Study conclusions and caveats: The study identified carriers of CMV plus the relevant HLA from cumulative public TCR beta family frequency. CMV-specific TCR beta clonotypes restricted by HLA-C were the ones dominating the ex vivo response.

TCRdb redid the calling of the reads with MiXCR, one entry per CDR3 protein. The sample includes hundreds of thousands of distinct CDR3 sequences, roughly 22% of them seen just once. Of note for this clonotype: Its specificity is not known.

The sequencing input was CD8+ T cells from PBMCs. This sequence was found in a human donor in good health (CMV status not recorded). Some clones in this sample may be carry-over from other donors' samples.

DNA for the CDR3: TGCGCCAGCAGCGCGTTAAACAGAGGAGGCTACACCTTC. Amino acids: CASSALNRGGYTF. The gene calls are TRBV5-1 and TRBJ1-2; no firm D call. Trimming took off 4 bases at V and 8 bases at J, with 15 bases between the two ends. The CDR3 length is 13 residues. Looked up from germline, CDR1 is SGHRS and CDR2 is YFSETQ. The full variable domain, in which reference TRBV5-1 and TRBJ1-2 provide the parts outside the CDR3, is KAGVTQTPRYLIKTRGQQVTLSCSPISGHRSVSWYQQTPGQGLQFLFEYFSETQRNKGNFPGRFSGRQFSNSRSEMNVSTLELGDSALYLCASSALNRGGYTFGSGTRLTVV.